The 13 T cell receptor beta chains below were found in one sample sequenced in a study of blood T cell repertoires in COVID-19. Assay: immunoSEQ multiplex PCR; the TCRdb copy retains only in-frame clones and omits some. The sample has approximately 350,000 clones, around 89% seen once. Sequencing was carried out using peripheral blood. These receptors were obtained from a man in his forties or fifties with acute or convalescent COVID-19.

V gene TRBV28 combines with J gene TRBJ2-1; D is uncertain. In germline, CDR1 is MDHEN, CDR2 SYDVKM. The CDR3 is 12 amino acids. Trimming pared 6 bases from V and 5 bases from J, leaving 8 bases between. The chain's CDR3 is CASRVQNNEQFF. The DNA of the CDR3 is TGTGCCAGCAGAGTACAGAACAATGAGCAGTTCTTC.

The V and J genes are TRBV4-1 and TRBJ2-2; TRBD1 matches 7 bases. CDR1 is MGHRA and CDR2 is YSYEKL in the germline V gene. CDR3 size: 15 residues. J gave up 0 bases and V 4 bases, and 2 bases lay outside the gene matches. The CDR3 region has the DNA TGCGCCAGCAGCCCGGACAGGCCGAACACCGGGGAGCTGTTTTTT. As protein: CASSPDRPNTGELFF.

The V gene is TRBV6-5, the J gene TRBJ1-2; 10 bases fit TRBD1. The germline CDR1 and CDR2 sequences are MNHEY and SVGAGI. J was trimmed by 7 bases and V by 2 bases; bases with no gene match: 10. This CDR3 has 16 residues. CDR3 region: CASSYTTPGTGVGYTF. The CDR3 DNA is TGTGCCAGCAGTTACACTACACCCGGGACAGGGGTTGGCTACACCTTC.

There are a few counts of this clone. CDR3 region: CASSQDWTGGNTIYF. The CDR3 DNA is TGTGCCAGCAGCCAAGACTGGACAGGAGGAAACACCATATATTTT. The chain is built from TRBV3-1 (or the pseudogene TRBV3-2) and TRBJ1-3; 7 bases align to TRBD1. CDR3 length: 15 residues. V was pared by 0 bases and J by 4 bases, with 3 bases of the junction left unmatched. Looked up from germline, CDR1 is LGHDT and CDR2 is YNNKEL (reference sequence).

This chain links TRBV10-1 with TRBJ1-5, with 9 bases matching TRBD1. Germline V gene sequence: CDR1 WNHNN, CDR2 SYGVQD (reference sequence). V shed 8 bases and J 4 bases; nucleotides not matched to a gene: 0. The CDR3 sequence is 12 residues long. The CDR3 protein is CASGTGNQPQHF. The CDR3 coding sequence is TGCGCCAGCGGGACAGGGAATCAGCCCCAGCATTTT.

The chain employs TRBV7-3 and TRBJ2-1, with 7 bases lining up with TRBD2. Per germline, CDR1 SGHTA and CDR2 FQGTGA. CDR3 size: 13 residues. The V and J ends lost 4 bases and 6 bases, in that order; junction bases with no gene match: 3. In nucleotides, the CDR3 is TGTGCCAGCAGCTGGGGACTAAGCAATGAGCAGTTCTTC. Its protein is CASSWGLSNEQFF.

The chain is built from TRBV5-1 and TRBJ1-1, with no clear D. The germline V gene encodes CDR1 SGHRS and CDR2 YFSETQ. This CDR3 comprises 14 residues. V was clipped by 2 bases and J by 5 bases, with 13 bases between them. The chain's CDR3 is CASSFDGPGTEAFF. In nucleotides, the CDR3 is TGCGCCAGCAGCTTTGATGGGCCTGGAACTGAAGCTTTCTTT.

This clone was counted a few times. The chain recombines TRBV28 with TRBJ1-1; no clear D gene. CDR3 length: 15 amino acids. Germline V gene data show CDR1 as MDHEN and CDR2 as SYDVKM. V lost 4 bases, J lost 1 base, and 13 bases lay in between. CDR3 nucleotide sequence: TGTGCCAGCAGTTGGGGAGGAGATGGGAACACTGAAGCTTTCTTT. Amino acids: CASSWGGDGNTEAFF. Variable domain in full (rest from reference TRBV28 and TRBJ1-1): DVKVTQSSRYLVKRTGEKVFLECVQDMDHENMFWYRQDPGLGLRLIYFSYDVKMKEKGDIPEGYSVSREKKERFSLILESASTNQTSMYLCASSWGGDGNTEAFFGQGTRLTVV.

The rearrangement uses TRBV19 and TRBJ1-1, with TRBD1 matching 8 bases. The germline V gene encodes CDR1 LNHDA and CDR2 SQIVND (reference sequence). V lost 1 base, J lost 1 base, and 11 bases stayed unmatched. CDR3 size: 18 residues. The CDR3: CASSIVPAAGTGNTEAFF. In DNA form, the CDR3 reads TGTGCCAGTAGTATAGTCCCGGCCGCGGGGACAGGGAACACTGAAGCTTTCTTT.

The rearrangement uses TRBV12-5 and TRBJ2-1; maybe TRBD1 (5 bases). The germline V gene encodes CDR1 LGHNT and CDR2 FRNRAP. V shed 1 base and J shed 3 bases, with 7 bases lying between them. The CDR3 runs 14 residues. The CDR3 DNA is TGTGCTAGTGGTTTGGGACAGAACTACAATGAGCAGTTCTTC. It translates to CASGLGQNYNEQFF. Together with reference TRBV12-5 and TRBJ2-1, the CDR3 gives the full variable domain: DARVTQTPRHKVTEMGQEVTMRCQPILGHNTVFWYRQTMMQGLELLAYFRNRAPLDDSGMPKDRFSAEMPDATLATLKIQPSEPRDSAVYFCASGLGQNYNEQFFGPGTRLTVL.

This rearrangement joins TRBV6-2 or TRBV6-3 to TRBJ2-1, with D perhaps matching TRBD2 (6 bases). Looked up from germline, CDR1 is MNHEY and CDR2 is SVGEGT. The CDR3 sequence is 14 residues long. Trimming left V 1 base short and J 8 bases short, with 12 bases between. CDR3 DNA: TGTGCCAGCAGTTACTTGCGGGGCCGTGATGAGCAGTTCTTC. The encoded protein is CASSYLRGRDEQFF.

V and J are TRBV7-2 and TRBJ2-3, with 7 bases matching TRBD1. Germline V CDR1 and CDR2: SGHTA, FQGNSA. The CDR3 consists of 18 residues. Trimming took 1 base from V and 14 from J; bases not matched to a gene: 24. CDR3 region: CASSLGQNVGTAALRGYF. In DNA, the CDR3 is TGTGCCAGCAGCTTAGGTCAGAATGTCGGGACAGCCGCACTCAGAGGGTATTTT.

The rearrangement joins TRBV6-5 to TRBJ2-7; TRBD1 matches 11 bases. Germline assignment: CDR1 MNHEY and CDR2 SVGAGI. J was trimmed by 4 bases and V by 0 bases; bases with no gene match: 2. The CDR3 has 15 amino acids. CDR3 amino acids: CASSYSGTGGYEQYF. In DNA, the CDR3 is TGTGCCAGCAGTTACTCGGGGACAGGGGGGTACGAGCAGTACTTC.